The T cell receptor (beta chain) described here comes from a study of T-cell memory formation after mild COVID-19. Overall study context: The TCR clusters were mostly specific to one donor.

The CDR3 runs to 16 residues. Germline CDR1 and CDR2: SGHRS and YFSETQ. V lost 5 bases to trimming and J lost 2 bases; unmatched junction nucleotides: 9. Via MiXCR, TCRdb re-called the 5' RACE reads, giving one row per CDR3 protein. The repertoire includes about 350,000 distinct CDR3 sequences, approximately 15% of them detected once, and 20% to 25% sits in the top ten. This clonotype was found a few times. Its specificity is not known. Notes on the study in general: The study found balanced CD4/CD8 in clones contracting day 15 to 85 and a CD4+ lean in later expanders. CD4+ contracting clones were mainly CM and EM; CD8+ ones, EMRA. Second-wave clones peaking on day 37 lacked confirmed SARS-CoV-2 specificity.

The rearrangement links TRBV5-1 to TRBJ2-3; 9 bases line up with TRBD1. The receptor was isolated from a man aged 18 to 30 who had mild COVID-19 (a few samples of this study predate the infection). Cell type and time point are not known. Sequencing used PBMCs or a T cell subset sorted from them (not recorded which). CDR3 bases: TGCGCCAGCAGTTCCACAGGGGGCTTTAACACAGATACGCAGTATTTT. This encodes CASSSTGGFNTDTQYF.